Below are 13 T cell receptor beta chains sequenced from a single sample in a study of blood T cell repertoires in COVID-19. The table came from immunoSEQ multiplex PCR; TCRdb's copy has only in-frame clones and leaves some out. Counted here are a few hundred thousand clones, about 90% occurring once; the ten biggest clones make up 1.2%. The sample consisted of PBMCs or T cells enriched from blood (not recorded which). All receptors come from a man aged 25-45 years who had recovered from COVID-19.

The chain links TRBV5-1 to TRBJ1-2, with 7 bases that match TRBD1. Germline V gives CDR1 SGHRS, CDR2 YFSETQ. CDR3 size: 15 residues. J lost 7 bases, V lost 0 bases, and 9 bases had no gene match. The CDR3 DNA follows: TGCGCCAGCAGCTTGGGCGGACAGGTTTCAAGTGGCTACACCTTC. Its protein is CASSLGGQVSSGYTF.

The chain employs TRBV4-3 and TRBJ2-7; 11 bases match TRBD2. V trimming: 1 base; J trimming: 2 bases; junction bases outside the gene matches: 4. Germline V gene data show CDR1 as LGHNA and CDR2 as YSLEER. The CDR3 contains 16 residues. As DNA, the CDR3 is TGCGCCAGCAGCCAAGGGCTAGCGGGGGGACCCTACGAGCAGTACTTC. It encodes CASSQGLAGGPYEQYF.

This chain links TRBV15 with TRBJ1-4, with a tentative D call TRBD1 (6 bases). The ends were cut back, 3 bases at V and 8 bases at J, with 13 bases in the middle. Germline V gene lookup returns CDR1 LNHNV and CDR2 YYDKDF (reference sequence). The length of the CDR3 is 14 residues. CDR3 sequence (DNA): TGTGCCACCAGCAGGGCGACAGGTATCGAAAAACTGTTTTTT. Its translation: CATSRATGIEKLFF.

This chain links TRBV6-4 with TRBJ2-3; TRBD2 might be the D (5 bases). V lost 4 bases to trimming and J lost 0 bases, with 11 bases between them. The CDR3 is made up of 15 amino acids. Per the germline V gene, CDR1 is MRHNA and CDR2 is SNTAGT. The DNA for the CDR3 is TGTGCCAGCAGTGTACGGGGTAGCAGCACAGATACGCAGTATTTT. It codes for CASSVRGSSTDTQYF.

The count of this clone is one. The chain couples TRBV6-4 to TRBJ1-5; D may be TRBD1 (6 bases). V was shortened by 2 bases and J by 4 bases, with 12 bases between the two germline ends. The germline CDR1 and CDR2 sequences are MRHNA and SNTAGT. This CDR3 spans 15 amino acids. The CDR3 here is CASSDRQGINQPQHF. The CDR3 DNA sequence: TGTGCCAGCAGTGACAGGCAGGGGATTAATCAGCCCCAGCATTTT.

The chain uses TRBV11-2 and TRBJ2-3; D may be TRBD2 (7 bases). Germline V lookup: CDR1 SGHAT, CDR2 FQNNGV. V dropped 3 bases and J dropped 0 bases, with 13 bases sitting between them. The CDR3 is made up of 16 amino acids. In nucleotides, the CDR3 is TGTGCCAGCAGCTTTCGGGGGGCGGGAAGCACAGATACGCAGTATTTT. Amino acids: CASSFRGAGSTDTQYF.

This chain links TRBV4-1 with TRBJ1-1; D remains unclear. CDR1 is MGHRA, CDR2 YSYEKL, per germline. The V end lost 2 bases, the J end lost 1 base, and 5 bases lay between the germline ends. The CDR3 has 13 amino acids. The CDR3 here is CASSQRGNTEAFF. DNA for the CDR3: TGCGCCAGCAGCCAACGGGGGAACACTGAAGCTTTCTTT.

The CDR3 coding sequence is TGTGCCTGGAGTGTTCTGGCAGGGGAGAACACTGAAGCTTTCTTT. This sequence encodes CAWSVLAGENTEAFF. The genes are TRBV30 and TRBJ1-1, with a possible D match to TRBD1 (6 bases). The V gene's germline CDR1 is GTSNPN and CDR2 SVGIG (reference sequence). Trimming stripped 0 bases from V and 1 base from J, with 12 bases between. CDR3 length: 15 residues.

The rearrangement links TRBV18 to TRBJ1-1; D remains ambiguous. V was shortened by 4 bases and J by 1 base, with 10 bases between the two germline ends. From germline, CDR1 is KGHSH and CDR2 LQKENI. The CDR3 totals 14 residues. The CDR3 region has the DNA TGTGCCAGCTCACTACCCCCGGGGAACACTGAAGCTTTCTTT. Its translation is CASSLPPGNTEAFF.

CDR3 DNA sequence: TGTGCCAGCAGCTGGCTGGGACAGGGGGCTGGCACTGAAGCTTTCTTT. This codes for CASSWLGQGAGTEAFF. The chain links TRBV11-2 to TRBJ1-1; 12 bases are shared with TRBD1. The CDR3 totals 16 residues. Germline CDR1 SGHAT, CDR2 FQNNGV. V trimming: 4 bases; J trimming: 4 bases; junction bases outside the gene matches: 7.

The chain uses TRBV4-1 and TRBJ2-1, with D possibly being TRBD1 (6 bases). In germline, CDR1 is MGHRA, CDR2 YSYEKL. CDR3 length equals 15 residues. The V end was cut by 0 bases, the J end by 7 bases, with 13 bases between. CDR3 region: CASSQEDLQGNEQFF. The CDR3 nucleotides are TGCGCCAGCAGCCAAGAAGATTTACAGGGAAATGAGCAGTTCTTC.

The chain has TRBV7-9 and TRBJ2-3; TRBD1 might be the D (5 bases). Trimming took off 5 bases at V and 0 bases at J, with 15 bases between the two ends. The germline V gene encodes CDR1 SEHNR and CDR2 FQNEAQ (reference sequence). This CDR3 has 16 amino acids. CDR3 in amino acids: CASSGHRTESTDTQYF. The CDR3 region has the DNA TGTGCCAGCAGCGGACACAGGACGGAGAGCACAGATACGCAGTATTTT.

The V gene is TRBV4-1, the J gene TRBJ2-7; no definite D call. This CDR3 is built from 14 residues. V was cut by 2 bases and J by 3 bases, with 11 bases left in between. CDR1 is MGHRA, CDR2 YSYEKL, per germline. CDR3 sequence: CASSQRVGGYEQYF. The CDR3, as DNA: TGCGCCAGCAGCCAACGGGTAGGCGGCTACGAGCAGTACTTC.